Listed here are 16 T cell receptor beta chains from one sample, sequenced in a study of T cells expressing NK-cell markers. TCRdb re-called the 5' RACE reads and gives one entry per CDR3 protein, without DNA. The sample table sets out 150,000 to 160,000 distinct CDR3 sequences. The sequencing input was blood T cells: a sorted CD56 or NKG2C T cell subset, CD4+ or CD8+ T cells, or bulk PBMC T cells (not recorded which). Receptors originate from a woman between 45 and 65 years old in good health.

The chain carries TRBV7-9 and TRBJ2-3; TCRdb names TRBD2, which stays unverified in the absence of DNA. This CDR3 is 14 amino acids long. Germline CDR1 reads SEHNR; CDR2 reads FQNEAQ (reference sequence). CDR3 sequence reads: CASSSQAVTDTQYF.

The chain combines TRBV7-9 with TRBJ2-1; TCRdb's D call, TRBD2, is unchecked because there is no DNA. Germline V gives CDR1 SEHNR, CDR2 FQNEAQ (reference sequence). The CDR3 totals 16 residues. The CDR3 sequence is CASSDSRTSYDNEQFF.

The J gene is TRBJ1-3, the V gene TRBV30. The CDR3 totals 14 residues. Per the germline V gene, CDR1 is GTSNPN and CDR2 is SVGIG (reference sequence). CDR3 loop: CAWSVPDFGYTIYF.

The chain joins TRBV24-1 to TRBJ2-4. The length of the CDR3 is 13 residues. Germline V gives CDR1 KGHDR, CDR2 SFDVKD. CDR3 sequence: CATSDVAENIQYF.

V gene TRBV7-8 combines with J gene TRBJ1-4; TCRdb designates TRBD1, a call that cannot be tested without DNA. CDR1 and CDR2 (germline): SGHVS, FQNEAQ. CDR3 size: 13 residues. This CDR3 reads CASSPDSGEKLFF. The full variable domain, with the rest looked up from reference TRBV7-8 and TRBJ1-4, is GAGVSQSPRYKVAKRGQDVALRCDPISGHVSLFWYQQALGQGPEFLTYFQNEAQLDKSGLPSDRFFAERPEGSVSTLKIQRTQQEDSAVYLCASSPDSGEKLFFGSGTQLSVL.

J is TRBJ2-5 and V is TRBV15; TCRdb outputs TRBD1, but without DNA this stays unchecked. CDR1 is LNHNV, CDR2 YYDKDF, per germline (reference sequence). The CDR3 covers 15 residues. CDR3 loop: CATSERPGPQETQYF. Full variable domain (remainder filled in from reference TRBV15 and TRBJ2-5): DAMVIQNPRYQVTQFGKPVTLSCSQTLNHNVMYWYQQKSSQAPKLLFHYYDKDFNNEADTPDNFQSRRPNTSFCFLDIRSPGLGDTAMYLCATSERPGPQETQYFGPGTRLLVL.

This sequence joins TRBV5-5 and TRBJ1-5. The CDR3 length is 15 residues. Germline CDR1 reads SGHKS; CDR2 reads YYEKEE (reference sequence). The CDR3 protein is CASSLGNGPNQPQHF.

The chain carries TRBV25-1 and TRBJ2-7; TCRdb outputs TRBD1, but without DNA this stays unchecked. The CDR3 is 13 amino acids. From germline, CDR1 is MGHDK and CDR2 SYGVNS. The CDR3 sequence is CASSLGTDYEQYF.

The CDR3 sequence: CASSYVDSLDEQFF. The V and J genes are TRBV6-6 and TRBJ2-1; TCRdb outputs TRBD1, but without DNA this stays unchecked. The V gene's germline CDR1 is MNHNY and CDR2 SVGAGI (reference sequence). The CDR3 covers 14 residues.

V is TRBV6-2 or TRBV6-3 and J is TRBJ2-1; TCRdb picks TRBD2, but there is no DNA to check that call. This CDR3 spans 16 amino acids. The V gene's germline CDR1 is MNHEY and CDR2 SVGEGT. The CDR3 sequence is CASLLEASGRGNEQFF.

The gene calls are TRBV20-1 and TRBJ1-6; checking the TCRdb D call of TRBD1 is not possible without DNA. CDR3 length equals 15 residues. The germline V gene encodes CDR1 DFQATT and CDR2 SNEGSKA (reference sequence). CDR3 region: CSARGGQGDNSPLHF.

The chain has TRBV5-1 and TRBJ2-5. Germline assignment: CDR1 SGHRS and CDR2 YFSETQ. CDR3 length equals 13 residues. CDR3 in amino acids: CASSLNFLETQYF.

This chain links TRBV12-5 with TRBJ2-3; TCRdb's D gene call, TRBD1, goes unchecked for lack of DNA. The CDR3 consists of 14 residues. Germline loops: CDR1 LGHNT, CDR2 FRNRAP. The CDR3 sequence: CASTGGQGTDTQYF.

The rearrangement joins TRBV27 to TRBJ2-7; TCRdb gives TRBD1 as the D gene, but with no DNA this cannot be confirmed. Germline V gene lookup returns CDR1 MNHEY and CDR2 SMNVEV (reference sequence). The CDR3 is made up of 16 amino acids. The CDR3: CASSLSWGGHRYEQYF.

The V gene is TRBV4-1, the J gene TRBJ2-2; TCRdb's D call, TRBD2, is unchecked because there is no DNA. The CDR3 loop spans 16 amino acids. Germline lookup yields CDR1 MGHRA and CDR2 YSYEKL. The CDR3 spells CASSRTRNAAGGELFF.

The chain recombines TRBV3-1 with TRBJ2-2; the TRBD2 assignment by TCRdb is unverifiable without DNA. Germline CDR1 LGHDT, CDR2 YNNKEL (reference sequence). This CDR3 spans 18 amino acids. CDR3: CASSPGLGLAGNTGELFF. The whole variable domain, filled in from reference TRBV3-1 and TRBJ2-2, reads DTAVSQTPKYLVTQMGNDKSIKCEQNLGHDTMYWYKQDSKKFLKIMFSYNNKELIINETVPNRFSPKSPDKAHLNLHINSLELGDSAVYFCASSPGLGLAGNTGELFFGEGSRLTVL.